The TCR beta chain under discussion was sequenced for a study of blood T cell repertoires in COVID-19. Clones were read by immunoSEQ multiplex PCR, and TCRdb kept only the in-frame ones, dropping some. Of some 300,000 clones listed, 85% to 90% are singletons. Everyone who took part was about 18 to 90 years old, and they came from about two dozen US areas. Participant-given clinical history determined each cohort assignment. Recovered status in Cohort 3 required two negative PCRs, clearance, or symptom resolution. V lost 3 bases and J lost 13; bases outside the gene matches: 7. Germline V gene sequence: CDR1 SQVTM, CDR2 ANQGSEA. This CDR3 is built from 12 residues.

The specimen sequenced was PBMCs or T cells enriched from blood (not recorded which). This sequence joins TRBV29-1 and TRBJ2-1; 9 positions match TRBD2. The TCR comes from a man aged 25-45 years who had recovered from COVID-19. The CDR3 nucleotides are TGCAGCGTTGATTTGGCTAGCGGGGAACAGTTCTTC. It translates to CSVDLASGEQFF.